This T cell receptor (beta chain) was identified in a study of regulatory T cells in long-lasting Graves disease (dated by TCRdb to about 2021). Turning to the overall study: Newly diagnosed Graves' disease patients had taken antithyroid drugs for less than 3 months. Persistent Graves' disease patients were compared with newly diagnosed Graves' disease patients by peripheral blood TCR sequencing and RNA sequencing. The study took place in China and was registered as a clinical trial. TCR sequencing covered some 13 persistent and approximately 20 newly diagnosed Graves' disease patients, 33 samples in total.

As encoded in the germline V gene (reference sequence), CDR1 is PRHDT while CDR2 is FYEKMQ. Trimming takes 4 bases off V and 2 bases off J; junction bases not matched to a gene: 6. Inclusive of the bounding cysteine and phenylalanine, the CDR3 is 15 residues long. Here the CDR3 DNA is all that survives: 45 bases in frame from base 1. Points the paper makes about the study in general: TRBV28, TRBJ1-2 and TRBJ2-5 were preferentially used in persistent disease, while TRBV20-1 and TRBJ2-1 were favored in newly diagnosed disease. Only the TCR beta chain was sequenced and analyzed. Patients with persistent disease shared more public clonotypes (roughly 2,900) than newly diagnosed patients did (approximately 1,000). Compared with newly diagnosed patients, persistent Graves' disease patients had lower TCR Shannon entropy and fewer highly expanded clones, which suggests clonal expansion. The authors acknowledged the small sample size as a limitation that may reduce accuracy. Only peripheral blood was studied, because thyroid tissue, the primary lesion, was inaccessible.

The sample's time point label is to be understood as: newly diagnosed GD, antithyroid drugs for less than 3 months. RNA was extracted from PBMCs in TRIzol for both TCR sequencing and RNA sequencing. The diagnosis of Graves' disease followed American Thyroid Association guidelines. Patients were recruited from an endocrinology department in Xi'an, China. Each patient gave around 9 milliliters of peripheral blood, collected in an EDTA anticoagulant tube. Ficoll Paque Plus density gradient separation was used to isolate PBMCs, and no additional T cell sorting was done. An Agilent 2100 Bioanalyzer and agarose gel were used to check RNA quality, and a NanoDrop 2000 was used to measure RNA concentration. Library method: multiplex PCR. These reads were obtained on an Illumina HiSeq 4000. TCR beta libraries were built with iRepertoire HTBI primers and Arm-PCR amplification of CDR3 regions. Gel purification was performed on PCR products prior to sequencing. As for how the authors treated the data: Across samples, about 64 TRBV and roughly 13 TRBJ segments were identified and used for gene usage analysis of CDR3 amino acid clonotypes. COPE and FqMerger were used to merge the filtered high-quality paired reads into contigs. Contigs were aligned with BLAST to IMGT TRBV, TRBD and TRBJ reference genes, and CDR3 was defined per IMGT. Clonotypes above 0.1% frequency were classified as highly expanded clones. Shannon entropy was used to measure repertoire diversity, and the Gini coefficient was used to measure V-J evenness. Public clonotypes were defined as clonotypes shared by more than one individual. In TCRdb, the public reads were trimmed at Q25 with fastp and aligned with MiXCR, with productive beta chains retained. Every CDR3 protein is listed once, alongside the most common genes and DNA of its rows. TCRdb, not the original authors, processed these V and J calls. The sample table shows about 560,000 distinct CDR3 sequences, and about 15% are seen once. The ten largest account for 12% of the sample.

This clonotype occurred many times. The antigen it binds to is not known. Base qualities were left out, and no much larger clone turns up one base away. This same sample was also taken into another study, of T cells in Graves' hyperthyroidism and ophthalmopathy. The second study's authors report: Stable Graves' hyperthyroidism was defined as no progression to ophthalmopathy during 18 months of follow-up. Hyperthyroidism patients were newly diagnosed, had a disease duration of under 2 months, and were aged 18 to 65 years. Patients with uncontrolled infections, other autoimmune diseases, pregnancy or lactation were excluded. Diagnoses were established on the basis of clinical symptoms, serum thyroxine and TRAb, thyroid ultrasound, and orbital computed tomography. The first round of RT-PCR for the TCR CDR3 was performed with the HTBI primer set and the Qiagen OneStep RT-PCR kit. Most expanded thyroid clonotypes (frequency above 0.001) were also found in blood, which suggests that blood repertoires may mirror thyroid immune responses. A model built on a 13 V-J signature distinguished ophthalmopathy from stable hyperthyroidism, reaching roughly 88% sensitivity and 81.08% specificity in cross-validation and 80%/75% in testing. In validation, the model predicted progression to ophthalmopathy a median of approximately 6.3 months before onset, with around 70% sensitivity and 72.22% specificity. A discovery cohort of roughly 96 patients, approximately 45 with Graves' ophthalmopathy and 57 with stable Graves' hyperthyroidism, was used to find distinguishing TCR V-J signatures. An independent validation cohort of 18 to 20 hyperthyroidism patients and approximately 16 patients who later progressed to ophthalmopathy tested prospective prediction of ophthalmopathy. For training and testing, the roughly 97 patients in the discovery cohort were randomly divided in a 7:3 ratio. In more than five Graves' hyperthyroidism patients, the study also compared T-cell repertoires from thyroid tissue with T-cell repertoires from blood. After blood sampling, hyperthyroidism patients were treated with methimazole at a starting dose of 30 mg daily, and ophthalmopathy patients were treated with high-dose intravenous methylprednisolone. Libraries were constructed in a second round of multiplex PCR, after which size selection and purification were carried out. Libraries were sequenced paired-end with 100 bp reads on an Illumina HiSeq2000. SOAPnuke was used to process the raw data, removing reads that contained adapters or uncalled bases, had a mean Phred below 15, or lacked an exact match to the constant primer or identifier. High-quality paired reads were merged using COPE v1.2.5, and each unique nucleotide sequence was defined as a clonotype. MiTCR v1.1 was used to align the clonotypes against IMGT TRBV, TRBD and TRBJ reference segments. The analysis was restricted to V-J combinations with a frequency above 0.0001, which together covered 99% to 99.2% of the repertoires. A TCS score was defined as the ratio between F50 (clonal expansion) and ExV (chaos), using BLOSUM62-based TCRdist between CDR3 peptides within each V-J. Welch's t-statistics and random forest reduced roughly 540 V-J features to 10 to 15, which were used in a naive Bayes classifier (R e1071). Sample size was not statistically predetermined, and investigators were not blinded to group allocation. The paper reports TCR Vbeta CDR3 sequencing of over 120 peripheral blood samples: 43 ophthalmopathy, under 80 hyperthyroidism and approximately 17 progressor patients.

The clonotype was recovered from a man in his late teens or twenties with Graves disease. Donor details come from another sample of the same person, matched by shared clones. The sequencing used peripheral blood mononuclear cells (PBMCs), collected at new diagnosis, from a patient treated with antithyroid drugs. Here the chain combines TRBV13 and TRBJ2-7, and TRBD2 aligns with 9 junction nucleotides. The CDR3 region reads CASSWDSGGTYEQYF. The nucleotide sequence reads as follows: TGTGCCAGCAGCTGGGATAGCGGGGGAACCTACGAGCAGTACTTC.